A selection of T cell receptor beta chains follows, all from one sample in a study of cytotoxic CD8 clonotypes in ibrutinib-treated CLL. TCRdb's table, derived via immunoSEQ multiplex PCR, lists solely in-frame clones and lacks some. Of about 140,000 clones in the sample, 70% to 85% were seen once. Sequenced material: PBMCs, taken after 12 months of ibrutinib treatment. The receptors derive from a human donor with chronic lymphocytic leukemia. The CDR3 runs from the conserved cysteine through the conserved F or W. Fields, in order: V gene, J gene, D gene, clone size, CDR3 protein, CDR3 DNA. The D gene is left open where the match is weak. Clone size is shown for a subset of rows, as once, few, many or a class of expanded clone.

V gene: TRBV27
J gene: TRBJ2-7
D gene: .
clone size: .
CDR3 protein: CASSLPGGGQYF
CDR3 DNA: TGTGCCAGCAGTTTGCCCGGGGGCGGGCAGTACTTC

V gene: TRBV5-1
J gene: TRBJ2-2
D gene: TRBD2
clone size: many
CDR3 protein: CASRQIAGAFSGELFF
CDR3 DNA: TGCGCCAGCAGACAAATAGCGGGAGCGTTTTCCGGGGAGCTGTTTTTT

V gene: TRBV10-3
J gene: TRBJ1-2
D gene: .
clone size: .
CDR3 protein: CAISERGDGYTF
CDR3 DNA: TGTGCCATCAGTGAGAGGGGAGATGGCTACACCTTC

V gene: TRBV11-2
J gene: TRBJ2-2
D gene: .
clone size: .
CDR3 protein: CASSLEGGTGELFF
CDR3 DNA: TGTGCCAGCAGCTTAGAGGGCGGAACCGGGGAGCTGTTTTTT

V gene: TRBV18
J gene: TRBJ1-1
D gene: .
clone size: few
CDR3 protein: CASSPRRGGDTEAFF
CDR3 DNA: TGTGCCAGCTCACCTCGGCGGGGTGGGGACACTGAAGCTTTCTTT

V gene: TRBV5-1
J gene: TRBJ2-7
D gene: .
clone size: .
CDR3 protein: CASSSGREPYEQYF
CDR3 DNA: TGCGCCAGCAGCAGCGGACGGGAGCCTTACGAGCAGTACTTC

V gene: TRBV29-1
J gene: TRBJ2-2
D gene: TRBD1
clone size: .
CDR3 protein: CSVFGQGGTGELFF
CDR3 DNA: TGCAGCGTTTTCGGACAGGGTGGAACCGGGGAGCTGTTTTTT

V gene: TRBV5-1
J gene: TRBJ2-3
D gene: .
clone size: .
CDR3 protein: CASSLADTQYF
CDR3 DNA: TGCGCCAGCAGCTTGGCAGATACGCAGTATTTT

V gene: TRBV2
J gene: TRBJ2-7
D gene: TRBD2
clone size: .
CDR3 protein: CASSASGRSYEQYF
CDR3 DNA: TGTGCCAGCAGTGCTAGCGGGAGGTCCTACGAGCAGTACTTC

V gene: TRBV19
J gene: TRBJ2-1
D gene: TRBD1
clone size: .
CDR3 protein: CASTLTGGAGVSYNEQFF
CDR3 DNA: TGTGCCAGTACCCTTACAGGGGGCGCGGGGGTAAGTTACAATGAGCAGTTCTTC

V gene: TRBV2
J gene: TRBJ2-7
D gene: .
clone size: .
CDR3 protein: CASSVGDTYEQYF
CDR3 DNA: TGTGCCAGCAGTGTGGGAGATACCTACGAGCAGTACTTC

V gene: TRBV4-1
J gene: TRBJ2-5
D gene: .
clone size: .
CDR3 protein: CASSQDVEVRETQYF
CDR3 DNA: TGCGCCAGCAGCCAAGATGTGGAGGTGAGGGAGACCCAGTACTTC

V gene: TRBV7-9
J gene: TRBJ2-2
D gene: TRBD2
clone size: .
CDR3 protein: CASSRGTSGTGELFF
CDR3 DNA: TGTGCCAGCAGCCGGGGGACTAGCGGGACCGGGGAGCTGTTTTTT

V gene: TRBV2
J gene: TRBJ2-1
D gene: TRBD2
clone size: .
CDR3 protein: CASSRLAGLNEQFF
CDR3 DNA: TGTGCCAGCTCCCGGCTAGCGGGACTCAATGAGCAGTTCTTC

V gene: TRBV14
J gene: TRBJ2-7
D gene: TRBD2
clone size: .
CDR3 protein: CASSQVASGSTYEQYF
CDR3 DNA: TGTGCCAGCAGCCAAGTAGCTAGCGGGAGTACGTACGAGCAGTACTTC

V gene: TRBV2
J gene: TRBJ2-7
D gene: TRBD2
clone size: few
CDR3 protein: CASSDKTSGGIEQYF
CDR3 DNA: TGTGCCAGCAGTGATAAGACTAGCGGGGGTATCGAGCAGTACTTC

V gene: TRBV28
J gene: TRBJ1-3
D gene: TRBD1
clone size: .
CDR3 protein: CASSPQTGYGNTIYF
CDR3 DNA: TGTGCCAGCAGCCCTCAGACAGGGTATGGAAACACCATATATTTT